This passage covers 16 T cell receptor beta chains from one sample sequenced in a study of blood T cell repertoires in COVID-19. Assay: immunoSEQ multiplex PCR; the TCRdb copy retains only in-frame clones and omits some. The table includes a few hundred thousand clones, more than 65% detected once. Sequenced input: PBMCs or T cells enriched from blood (not recorded which). The receptors here all came from a man aged 45-65 years who had recovered from COVID-19.

This chain connects TRBV7-8 to TRBJ2-1, with 7 bases matching TRBD2. V lost 1 base to trimming and J lost 10 bases; unmatched junction nucleotides: 10. The CDR3 is 15 residues long. Germline V gene data show CDR1 as SGHVS and CDR2 as FQNEAQ. CDR3 protein: CASSLGLRESGEQFF. CDR3 nucleotides: TGTGCCAGCAGCTTAGGGTTGCGGGAGTCTGGGGAGCAGTTCTTC.

This clone was observed a single time. J is TRBJ1-5 and V is TRBV28; D unclear. Trimming stripped 7 bases from V and 7 bases from J, with 17 bases between. The germline V gene has CDR1 MDHEN and CDR2 SYDVKM. This CDR3 is 14 amino acids long. Here the CDR3 DNA reads TGTGCCAGCATCGTAGCGGGGTTGGGCCAGCCCCAGCATTTT. Translation gives CASIVAGLGQPQHF.

The CDR3 spells CASGSESSGTYNEQFF. For the CDR3, the DNA is TGTGCTAGTGGATCGGAGTCTAGCGGGACCTACAATGAGCAGTTCTTC. The chain is built from TRBV12-5 and TRBJ2-1; 9 nucleotides match TRBD2. V gave up 6 bases and J gave up 2 bases; unmatched junction bases: 8. The V gene's germline CDR1 is LGHNT and CDR2 FRNRAP. This CDR3 spans 16 amino acids.

The chain is built from TRBV19 and TRBJ2-1, with a possible D match to TRBD1 (6 bases). Trimming removed 1 base at V and 4 bases at J, with 11 bases between. The germline gives CDR1 LNHDA, CDR2 SQIVND (reference sequence). There are 15 residues in the CDR3. Here the CDR3 reads CASSIVGGRYNEQFF. CDR3 in DNA: TGTGCCAGTAGTATAGTAGGGGGAAGATACAATGAGCAGTTCTTC.

This clone occurred a few times. This rearrangement joins TRBV27 to TRBJ2-1; 10 bases match TRBD2. Germline lookup yields CDR1 MNHEY and CDR2 SMNVEV (reference sequence). Germline trimming cut 7 bases from V and 5 bases from J; bases unmatched to any gene: 11. This CDR3 is 16 amino acids long. CDR3 region: CASTQLGTSVNNEQFF. For the CDR3, the DNA is TGTGCCAGCACCCAGCTGGGGACTAGCGTGAACAATGAGCAGTTCTTC.

V usage is TRBV3-1 (or the pseudogene TRBV3-2) and J usage is TRBJ2-7; 12 bases fit TRBD1. Germline CDR1 reads LGHDT; CDR2 reads YNNKEL (reference sequence). The CDR3 covers 16 residues. The ends lost 9 bases at V and 10 bases at J; junction bases unmatched: 19. CDR3: CASSPTAGTGGLRQYF. Written as DNA, the CDR3 is TGTGCCAGTTCTCCGACGGCCGGGACAGGGGGCCTGCGACAGTACTTC.

The V gene is TRBV19, the J gene TRBJ2-1; 8 bases map to TRBD1. Germline trimming cut 3 bases from V and 7 bases from J; bases unmatched to any gene: 8. Per germline, CDR1 LNHDA and CDR2 SQIVND (reference sequence). The CDR3 is 15 amino acids. This CDR3 is CASSIYGDRWNEQFF. In DNA, the CDR3 is TGTGCCAGTAGTATTTATGGGGACAGGTGGAATGAGCAGTTCTTC.

This clone was recorded a few times. The V gene is TRBV4-2, the J gene TRBJ1-3; D is ambiguous. The germline CDR1 and CDR2 sequences are LGHNA and YNFKEQ. This CDR3 spans 15 amino acids. Trimming left V 4 bases short and J 1 base short, with 11 bases between. The DNA for the CDR3 is TGTGCCAGCAGCCGAGAAAGCCAATCTGGAAACACCATATATTTT. It translates to CASSRESQSGNTIYF.

J is TRBJ1-5 and V is TRBV19; TRBD1 agrees at 10 bases. Germline CDR1 is LNHDA and CDR2 is SQIVND (reference sequence). The CDR3 runs 15 residues. Unmatched junction bases numbered 6, after V lost 8 bases and J lost 2 bases. DNA of the CDR3: TGTGCCAGTGACAGGGGGCGGTTCGGCAATCAGCCCCAGCATTTT. Translated: CASDRGRFGNQPQHF.

This sequence joins TRBV5-1 and TRBJ2-5; the D gene is possibly TRBD1 (5 bases). The germline V gene encodes CDR1 SGHRS and CDR2 YFSETQ. The CDR3 spans 11 residues. V lost 8 bases and J lost 5, with 10 bases in between. The CDR3 loop reads CASQGVETQYF. The CDR3, as DNA: TGCGCCAGTCAGGGTGTGGAGACCCAGTACTTC.

The chain carries TRBV6-6 and TRBJ2-5; 9 bases match TRBD2. V lost 7 bases and J lost 5; bases outside the gene matches: 8. The germline V gene has CDR1 MNHNY and CDR2 SVGAGI (reference sequence). CDR3 length: 14 amino acids. CDR3 loop: CASTRAGGGETQYF. DNA of the CDR3: TGTGCCAGCACCCGAGCGGGGGGAGGGGAGACCCAGTACTTC.

This CDR3 is CASSVGPSGTNYGYTF. The CDR3 coding sequence is TGTGCCAGCAGCGTAGGCCCCTCGGGGACAAACTATGGCTACACCTTC. This rearrangement joins TRBV9 to TRBJ1-2; possible D gene TRBD1, 6 bases. The CDR3 consists of 16 residues. Germline V gene data show CDR1 as SGDLS and CDR2 as YYNGEE. V dropped 0 bases and J dropped 2 bases, with 14 bases sitting between them.

This clone was detected only a few times. The V gene is TRBV6-4, the J gene TRBJ1-5, with a tentative D call TRBD1 (5 bases). CDR1 and CDR2 from the germline V gene are MRHNA and SNTAGT. The CDR3 totals 17 residues. V dropped 0 bases and J dropped 0 bases, with 12 bases sitting between them. DNA for the CDR3: TGTGCCAGCAGTGACTCGGAGACAGAGTATAGCAATCAGCCCCAGCATTTT. It is translated as CASSDSETEYSNQPQHF.

V and J are TRBV2 and TRBJ2-5; TRBD1 matches at 9 bases. Germline V gene sequence: CDR1 SNHLY, CDR2 FYNNEI. The CDR3 runs to 17 residues. J was trimmed by 4 bases and V by 1 base; bases with no gene match: 10. CDR3 region: CASSEDGGQGRGETQYF. The DNA for the CDR3 is TGTGCCAGCAGTGAAGATGGGGGACAGGGTCGCGGAGAGACCCAGTACTTC. The entire variable domain, with the rest obtained from reference TRBV2 and TRBJ2-5, is as follows: EPEVTQTPSHQVTQMGQEVILRCVPISNHLYFYWYRQILGQKVEFLVSFYNNEISEKSEIFDDQFSVERPDGSNFTLKIRSTKLEDSAMYFCASSEDGGQGRGETQYFGPGTRLLVL.

There are a few counts of this clone. This rearrangement joins TRBV27 to TRBJ1-5; D is possibly TRBD1 (6 bases). The CDR3 length is 15 residues. The V and J ends lost 1 base and 5 bases respectively, with 12 bases between them. CDR1 is MNHEY, CDR2 SMNVEV, per germline (reference sequence). CDR3 sequence reads: CASSLWAGAHQPQHF. In nucleotides, the CDR3 is TGTGCCAGCAGTTTATGGGCGGGGGCTCATCAGCCCCAGCATTTT.

The chain has TRBV18 and TRBJ2-4; weak D call: TRBD1 (6 bases). The CDR3 consists of 15 residues. The germline V and J ends were trimmed by 3 bases and 6 bases, with 15 bases remaining between them. Germline lookup yields CDR1 KGHSH and CDR2 LQKENI. This chain's CDR3 is CASSPGTQGGNIQYF. CDR3 DNA sequence: TGTGCCAGCTCACCGGGGACACAGGGTGGAAACATTCAGTACTTC.